These 27 T cell receptor beta chains originate from one sample sequenced in a study of identical twins. A single record per CDR3 protein comes from TCRdb applying MiXCR to the 5' RACE reads. The sample has 200,000 to 300,000 distinct CDR3 sequences, roughly 7.5% seen once. The same specimen was also included in a second study, on yellow fever vaccine responses in identical twins.

Material for sequencing was CD8+ T cells sorted from blood. Every receptor here comes from a woman aged 18-30 years in good health.

There are a few counts of this clonotype. The chain links TRBV6-1 to TRBJ2-3; 12 bases agree with TRBD2. CDR3 size: 15 residues. Germline CDR1 reads MNHNS; CDR2 reads SASEGT. V gave up 6 bases and J gave up 4 bases; unmatched junction bases: 5. CDR3 coding DNA: TGTGCCAGCAGCCCTAGCGGGGGGGCGTCAGATACGCAGTATTTT. Its protein product is CASSPSGGASDTQYF.

The chain is built from TRBV7-8 and TRBJ1-1, with 9 bases lining up with TRBD1. Germline CDR1 is SGHVS and CDR2 is FQNEAQ. The CDR3 is 15 amino acids. Trimming at V came to 5 bases and at J to 4 bases, leaving 8 bases not matched to a gene. CDR3 sequence reads: CASSPRDRVGTEAFF. DNA for the CDR3: TGTGCCAGCAGCCCCCGGGACAGGGTAGGCACTGAAGCTTTCTTT.

This clonotype came up a few times. The J gene is TRBJ2-3, the V gene TRBV3-1, with D possibly matching TRBD2 (6 bases). The germline V gene has CDR1 LGHDT and CDR2 YNNKEL (reference sequence). The CDR3 runs 16 residues. Trimming shortened V by 0 bases and J by 0 bases, and 10 bases separated the two germline ends. DNA of the CDR3: TGTGCCAGCAGCCAAGACGGGGGATATAGCACAGATACGCAGTATTTT. Its translation is CASSQDGGYSTDTQYF.

This clonotype was seen at least ten times. The rearrangement uses TRBV4-2 and TRBJ2-3; TRBD1 matches 10 bases. The germline V gene encodes CDR1 LGHNA and CDR2 YNFKEQ. The CDR3 spans 16 residues. V was pared by 4 bases and J by 4 bases, with 8 bases of the junction left unmatched. CDR3 protein: CASSPRQGANADTQYF. The DNA of the CDR3 is TGTGCCAGCAGCCCCCGACAGGGGGCGAACGCAGATACGCAGTATTTT.

This clonotype was seen repeatedly, ten times or more. The chain joins TRBV2 to TRBJ2-7; D is perhaps TRBD1 (6 bases). The germline CDR1 and CDR2 sequences are SNHLY and FYNNEI. CDR3 length equals 15 residues. The ends were cut back, 1 base at V and 1 base at J, with 11 bases in the middle. The CDR3 loop reads CASSEGGTTSYEQYF. The DNA for the CDR3 is TGTGCCAGCAGTGAAGGTGGGACAACATCCTACGAGCAGTACTTC.

In this sample, this clonotype turned up a few times. The CDR3 loop reads CASGPTRKGLEQYF. The DNA of the CDR3 is TGTGCTAGTGGGCCGACTCGCAAGGGGCTCGAGCAGTACTTC. This rearrangement joins TRBV12-5 to TRBJ2-7, with a weak D call TRBD1 (5 bases). There are 14 residues in the CDR3. Germline CDR1 reads LGHNT; CDR2 reads FRNRAP. V was trimmed by 6 bases and J by 6 bases, leaving 18 bases between them.

The chain has TRBV4-1 and TRBJ2-3; D might be TRBD1 (6 bases). There are 15 residues in the CDR3. Per the germline V gene, CDR1 is MGHRA and CDR2 is YSYEKL. With 4 bases removed from V and 3 bases from J, the gap between germline ends came to 14 bases. In DNA, the CDR3 is TGCGCCAGCAGCCTGAAAAAGGGGGAAACAGATACGCAGTATTTT. Translated, it gives CASSLKKGETDTQYF.

This clonotype was counted ten times or more. The rearrangement uses TRBV24-1 and TRBJ2-5; a possible D gene is TRBD2 (5 bases). Trimming took 3 bases from V and 4 from J, leaving 11 bases between them. The CDR3 extends over 14 amino acids. Germline CDR1 is KGHDR and CDR2 is SFDVKD. CDR3 sequence reads: CATSDRTGRETQYF. Here the CDR3 DNA reads TGTGCCACCAGTGATCGGACTGGAAGAGAGACCCAGTACTTC.

This chain connects TRBV28 to TRBJ1-6; D might be TRBD1 (6 bases). CDR3 size: 16 residues. Germline loops: CDR1 MDHEN, CDR2 SYDVKM. V gave up 1 base and J gave up 7 bases, with 14 bases separating them. The chain's CDR3 is CASSLSWGLVNSPLHF. As DNA, the CDR3 is TGTGCCAGCAGTTTATCCTGGGGGCTTGTGAATTCACCCCTCCACTTT.

Only a few counts were recorded for this clonotype. The CDR3 DNA is TGTGCCAGCAGCTTAGATGGCGATACGCAGTATTTT. Residues: CASSLDGDTQYF. V usage is TRBV7-9 and J usage is TRBJ2-3; no reliable D call. Trimming removed 1 base from V and 6 bases from J, with 5 bases in between. CDR3 length: 12 amino acids. Germline V gives CDR1 SEHNR, CDR2 FQNEAQ (reference sequence).

There are many counts of this clonotype. The chain employs TRBV2 and TRBJ2-7; D is uncertain. Germline values: CDR1 SNHLY, CDR2 FYNNEI. This CDR3 is 12 amino acids long. Trimming shortened V by 6 bases and J by 3 bases, and 9 bases separated the two germline ends. This CDR3 reads CASRESDYEQYF. The CDR3 nucleotides are TGTGCCAGCAGAGAATCAGACTACGAGCAGTACTTC.

This clonotype was recorded many times. This chain joins TRBV12-3 or TRBV12-4 and TRBJ1-1, with D hard to call. CDR3 length: 13 amino acids. V was cut by 6 bases and J by 3 bases, with 11 bases left in between. The CDR3 DNA reads as TGTGCCAGCAGCCCCGACGGGGACACTGAAGCTTTCTTT. Its translation: CASSPDGDTEAFF.

This clonotype has at least ten counts. The chain combines TRBV12-3 or TRBV12-4 with TRBJ2-5; D is unresolved. The CDR3 is made up of 13 amino acids. With 5 bases removed from V and 4 bases from J, the gap between germline ends came to 11 bases. The CDR3 DNA reads TGTGCCAGCAGTCCCCGTCGGAGAGAGACCCAGTACTTC. Translation gives CASSPRRRETQYF.

This clonotype was found a few times. The genes are TRBV5-1 and TRBJ2-5; 7 nucleotides match TRBD2. V gave up 4 bases and J gave up 1 base; unmatched junction bases: 13. The germline V gene has CDR1 SGHRS and CDR2 YFSETQ. The CDR3 has 17 residues. CDR3 in amino acids: CASSTHPAGVTQETQYF. CDR3 nucleotides: TGCGCCAGCAGCACCCACCCCGCGGGAGTCACCCAAGAGACCCAGTACTTC.

The sample holds many counts of this clonotype. The CDR3 sequence is CASSLVGGNEQYV. CDR3 coding DNA: TGCGCCAGCAGCTTGGTAGGTGGGAACGAGCAGTACGTC. The V gene is TRBV5-1, the J gene TRBJ2-7; D remains ambiguous. Trimming took off 0 bases at V and 5 bases at J, with 9 bases between the two ends. The V gene's germline CDR1 is SGHRS and CDR2 YFSETQ. The CDR3 consists of 13 residues.

There are a few counts of this clonotype. This chain connects TRBV3-1 to TRBJ2-3; D is uncertain. Germline CDR1 is LGHDT and CDR2 is YNNKEL (reference sequence). V was shortened by 0 bases and J by 4 bases, with 8 bases between the two germline ends. This CDR3 is built from 14 residues. The CDR3 is CASSQEQVADTQYF. In DNA form, the CDR3 reads TGTGCCAGCAGCCAAGAACAAGTAGCAGATACGCAGTATTTT.

The sample holds many counts of this clonotype. The chain employs TRBV12-3 or TRBV12-4 and TRBJ2-3; perhaps TRBD2 as D (6 bases). The CDR3 sequence is 17 residues long. Trimming pared 3 bases from V and 0 bases from J, leaving 16 bases between. The CDR3 sequence is CASSFEVAETSTDTQYF. CDR3 coding DNA: TGTGCCAGCAGTTTTGAAGTAGCGGAAACTAGCACAGATACGCAGTATTTT.

This clonotype has ten or more counts. The rearrangement links TRBV27 to TRBJ2-1; 8 bases line up with TRBD1. The V and J ends lost 2 bases and 4 bases, in that order; junction bases with no gene match: 10. This CDR3 has 17 amino acids. CDR1 is MNHEY and CDR2 is SMNVEV in the germline V gene (reference sequence). CDR3 residues: CASSLVGAGGPYNEQFF. In DNA, the CDR3 is TGTGCCAGCAGTTTAGTCGGGGCAGGGGGCCCTTACAATGAGCAGTTCTTC.

This clonotype was seen only a few times. The chain couples TRBV7-2 to TRBJ2-7, with D unclear. Trimming took off 0 bases at V and 3 bases at J, with 6 bases between the two ends. Germline CDR1 reads SGHTA; CDR2 reads FQGNSA. The CDR3 has 13 amino acids. CDR3 sequence (DNA): TGTGCCAGCAGCTTAGCTCCCCACTACGAGCAGTACTTC. Translating gives CASSLAPHYEQYF.

This clonotype turned up a few times. The V and J genes are TRBV7-8 and TRBJ2-7; either TRBD1 or TRBD2 may supply D (6 bases each). V lost 2 bases, J lost 5 bases, and 13 bases lay in between. The CDR3 is made up of 14 amino acids. Germline CDR1 SGHVS, CDR2 FQNEAQ. CDR3 DNA: TGTGCCAGCAGCTTAATGGAGGGGGGCGACGAGCAGTACGTC. Its protein product is CASSLMEGGDEQYV.

This clonotype has just a few counts. This chain connects TRBV14 to TRBJ1-1; no reliable D call. V dropped 0 bases and J dropped 0 bases, with 8 bases sitting between them. The CDR3 has 15 residues. The germline V gene encodes CDR1 SGHDN and CDR2 FVKESK. The CDR3 DNA reads as TGTGCCAGCAGCCAAGATATTTTGGTGAACACTGAAGCTTTCTTT. This codes for CASSQDILVNTEAFF.

There are many counts of this clonotype. The rearrangement joins TRBV16 to TRBJ2-7; D not certain. The germline V and J ends were trimmed by 1 base and 2 bases, with 18 bases remaining between them. This CDR3 contains 17 residues. Germline V gene lookup returns CDR1 KGHSY and CDR2 FQNENV. CDR3 nucleotides: TGTGCCAGCAGCCAATTTGCAAGCGTGACGGAAACCTACGAGCAGTACTTC. It encodes CASSQFASVTETYEQYF.

This clonotype has ten or more counts. One end of the junction varies from germline; a read error may be responsible. V usage is TRBV5-1 and J usage is TRBJ1-1, with a weak D call TRBD1 (5 bases). CDR3 length equals 12 residues. Germline CDR1 reads SGHRS; CDR2 reads YFSETQ. The CDR3 DNA sequence: TGCGCCAGCAGGTTGACAGACGCCGAAGCTTCGTTT. This gives the protein CASRLTDAEASF. Looking up the rest from reference TRBV5-1 and TRBJ1-1 gives the full variable domain: KAGVTQTPRYLIKTRGQQVTLSCSPISGHRSVSWYQQTPGQGLQFLFEYFSETQRNKGNFPGRFSGRQFSNSRSEMNVSTLELGDSALYLCASRLTDAEASFGQGTRLTVV.

This clonotype occurred many times. This rearrangement joins TRBV6-5 to TRBJ2-2, with 7 positions matching TRBD1. The CDR3 is made up of 13 amino acids. With V trimmed by 2 bases and J by 7 bases, 1 base remained unmatched. Germline assignment: CDR1 MNHEY and CDR2 SVGAGI. The CDR3: CASSYGTDGELFF. The CDR3 bases are TGTGCCAGCAGTTACGGGACAGACGGGGAGCTGTTTTTT.

In its sample, this clonotype was seen many times. The V call is TRBV5-6, the J call TRBJ1-1; D call uncertain. The CDR3 sequence is 11 residues long. Germline CDR1 reads SGHDT; CDR2 reads YYEEEE. The V end lost 3 bases, the J end lost 1 base, and 1 base lay between the germline ends. The CDR3 loop is CASSSNTEAFF. CDR3 DNA: TGTGCCAGCAGCTCGAACACTGAAGCTTTCTTT. Complete variable domain (other parts from reference TRBV5-6 and TRBJ1-1): DAGVTQSPTHLIKTRGQQVTLRCSPKSGHDTVSWYQQALGQGPQFIFQYYEEEERQRGNFPDRFSGHQFPNYSSELNVNALLLGDSALYLCASSSNTEAFFGQGTRLTVV.

The chain carries TRBV9 and TRBJ2-1, with TRBD2 matching 7 bases. V shed 4 bases and J 8 bases; nucleotides not matched to a gene: 12. This CDR3 has 15 residues. CDR1 is SGDLS and CDR2 is YYNGEE in the germline V gene. CDR3 DNA: TGTGCCAGCAGCCCCCGACTAGCCAATTTCGATGAGCAGTTCTTC. Translating gives CASSPRLANFDEQFF.

The chain has TRBV6-2 or TRBV6-3 and TRBJ2-1; 7 bases match TRBD1. The ends lost 2 bases at V and 3 bases at J; junction bases unmatched: 10. In germline, CDR1 is MNHEY, CDR2 SVGEGT. The CDR3 extends over 17 amino acids. This chain's CDR3 is CASSYLRTGTIYNEQFF. CDR3 DNA sequence: TGTGCCAGCAGTTACCTTAGGACAGGTACTATCTACAATGAGCAGTTCTTC.